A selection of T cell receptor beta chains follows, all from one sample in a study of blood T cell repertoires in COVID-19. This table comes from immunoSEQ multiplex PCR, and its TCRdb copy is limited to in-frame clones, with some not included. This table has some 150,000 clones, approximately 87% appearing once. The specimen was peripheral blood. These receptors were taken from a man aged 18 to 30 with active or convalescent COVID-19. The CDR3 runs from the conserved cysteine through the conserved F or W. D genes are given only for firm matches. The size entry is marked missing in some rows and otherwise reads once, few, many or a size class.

CASSQDPGGTGELFF TGTGCCAGCAGCCAAGACCCAGGGGGGACCGGGGAGCTGTTTTTT TRBJ2-2 NA NA TRBV4-2
CASSLVSGTGNQPQHF TGTGCCAGCAGCTTAGTTAGTGGTACAGGCAATCAGCCCCAGCATTTT TRBJ1-5 NA NA TRBV7-2
CASRLDSYNEQFF TGTGCCAGCAGACTCGATTCCTACAATGAGCAGTTCTTC TRBJ2-1 NA NA TRBV6-5
CASTRAGYNSPLHF TGTGCCAGCACCCGGGCAGGGTATAATTCACCCCTCCACTTT TRBJ1-6 NA NA TRBV28
CASSQSYAAYNEQFF TGTGCCAGCAGCCAAAGCTACGCGGCCTACAATGAGCAGTTCTTC TRBJ2-1 NA NA TRBV14
CASSFRRGEGETQYF TGTGCCAGCAGTTTTCGTCGCGGGGAAGGAGAGACCCAGTACTTC TRBJ2-5 NA NA TRBV27
CASSDAGVAFF TGTGCCAGCAGTGATGCCGGGGTAGCTTTCTTT TRBJ1-1 few NA TRBV6-1
CASSPTDIDQPQHF TGTGCCAGCTCACCGACAGACATTGATCAGCCCCAGCATTTT TRBJ1-5 NA NA TRBV18
CASRLDSNTEAFF TGTGCCAGCAGGCTGGACAGCAACACTGAAGCTTTCTTT TRBJ1-1 few NA TRBV2
CASSLAGGKYNSPLHF TGTGCCAGCAGCTTAGCGGGGGGGAAGTATAATTCACCCCTCCACTTT TRBJ1-6 NA NA TRBV7-6
CASGSRGFRGLDGTEAFF TGTGCCAGCGGGTCCAGGGGGTTTAGGGGGCTTGATGGCACTGAAGCTTTCTTT TRBJ1-1 NA TRBD1 TRBV6-4
CASSLEKTYEQYF TGTGCCAGCAGCCTGGAGAAGACCTACGAGCAGTACTTC TRBJ2-7 NA NA TRBV7-2
CSVEAGESLYGYTF TGCAGCGTTGAAGCAGGGGAAAGTCTCTATGGCTACACCTTC TRBJ1-2 few NA TRBV29-1
CASSLGSGKNTEAFF TGCGCCAGCAGCCTAGGGTCGGGGAAGAACACTGAAGCTTTCTTT TRBJ1-1 NA NA TRBV4-1
CASTPDRQNTEAFF TGTGCCAGCACCCCGGACAGACAAAACACTGAAGCTTTCTTT TRBJ1-1 NA NA TRBV11-2
CASTLRPGLGETQYF TGTGCTAGCACCCTAAGACCGGGACTAGGCGAGACCCAGTACTTC TRBJ2-5 once TRBD2 TRBV7-7
CASSSSGTEAFF TGTGCCAGCAGTTCCAGTGGCACTGAAGCTTTCTTT TRBJ1-1 NA NA TRBV6-5
CASSDTRGWADTQYF TGCGCCAGCAGCGACACACGAGGGTGGGCAGATACGCAGTATTTT TRBJ2-3 NA NA TRBV5-1
CASSSQGGNEKLFF TGTGCCAGCAGTTCCCAGGGGGGAAATGAAAAACTGTTTTTT TRBJ1-4 NA TRBD1 TRBV6-1
CATSDSPTMDTSNYGYTF TGTGCCACCAGTGATTCACCCACCATGGACACATCTAACTATGGCTACACCTTC TRBJ1-2 NA NA TRBV24-1
CASRRSSYNEQFF TGTGCCAGCAGGCGGTCCTCCTACAATGAGCAGTTCTTC TRBJ2-1 NA NA TRBV27
CASSIGQGIGSPLHF TGTGCCAGTAGTATAGGACAGGGTATAGGCTCACCCCTCCACTTT TRBJ1-6 NA TRBD1 TRBV19
CASSMAGGRGSTQYF TGTGCCAGTAGTATGGCGGGGGGCCGGGGGTCTACGCAGTATTTT TRBJ2-3 NA TRBD2 TRBV19
CSAIRDRNTEAFF TGCAGCGCCATCCGGGACAGGAACACTGAAGCTTTCTTT TRBJ1-1 NA TRBD1 TRBV29-1